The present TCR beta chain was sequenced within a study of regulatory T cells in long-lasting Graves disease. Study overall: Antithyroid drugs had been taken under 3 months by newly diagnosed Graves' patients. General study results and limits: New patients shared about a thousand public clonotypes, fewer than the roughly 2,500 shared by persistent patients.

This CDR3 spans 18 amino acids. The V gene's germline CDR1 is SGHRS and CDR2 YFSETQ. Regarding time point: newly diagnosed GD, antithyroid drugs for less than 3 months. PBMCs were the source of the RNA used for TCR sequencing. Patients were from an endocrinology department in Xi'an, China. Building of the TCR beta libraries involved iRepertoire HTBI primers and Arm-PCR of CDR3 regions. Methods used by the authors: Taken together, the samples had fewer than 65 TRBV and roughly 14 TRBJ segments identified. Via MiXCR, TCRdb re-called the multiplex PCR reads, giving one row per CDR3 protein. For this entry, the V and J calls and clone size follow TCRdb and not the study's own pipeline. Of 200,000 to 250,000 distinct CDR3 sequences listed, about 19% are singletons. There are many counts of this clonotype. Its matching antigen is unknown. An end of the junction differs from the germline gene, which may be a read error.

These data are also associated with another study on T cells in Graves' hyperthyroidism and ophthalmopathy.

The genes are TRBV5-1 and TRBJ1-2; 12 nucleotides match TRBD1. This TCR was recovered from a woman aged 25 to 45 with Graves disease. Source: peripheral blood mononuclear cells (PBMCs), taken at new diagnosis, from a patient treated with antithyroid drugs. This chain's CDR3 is CASSSLPGTGGVIGGYTF. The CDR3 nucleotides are TGTGCCAGCAGCTCCCTTCCCGGGACAGGGGGCGTGATAGGTGGCTACACCTTC.